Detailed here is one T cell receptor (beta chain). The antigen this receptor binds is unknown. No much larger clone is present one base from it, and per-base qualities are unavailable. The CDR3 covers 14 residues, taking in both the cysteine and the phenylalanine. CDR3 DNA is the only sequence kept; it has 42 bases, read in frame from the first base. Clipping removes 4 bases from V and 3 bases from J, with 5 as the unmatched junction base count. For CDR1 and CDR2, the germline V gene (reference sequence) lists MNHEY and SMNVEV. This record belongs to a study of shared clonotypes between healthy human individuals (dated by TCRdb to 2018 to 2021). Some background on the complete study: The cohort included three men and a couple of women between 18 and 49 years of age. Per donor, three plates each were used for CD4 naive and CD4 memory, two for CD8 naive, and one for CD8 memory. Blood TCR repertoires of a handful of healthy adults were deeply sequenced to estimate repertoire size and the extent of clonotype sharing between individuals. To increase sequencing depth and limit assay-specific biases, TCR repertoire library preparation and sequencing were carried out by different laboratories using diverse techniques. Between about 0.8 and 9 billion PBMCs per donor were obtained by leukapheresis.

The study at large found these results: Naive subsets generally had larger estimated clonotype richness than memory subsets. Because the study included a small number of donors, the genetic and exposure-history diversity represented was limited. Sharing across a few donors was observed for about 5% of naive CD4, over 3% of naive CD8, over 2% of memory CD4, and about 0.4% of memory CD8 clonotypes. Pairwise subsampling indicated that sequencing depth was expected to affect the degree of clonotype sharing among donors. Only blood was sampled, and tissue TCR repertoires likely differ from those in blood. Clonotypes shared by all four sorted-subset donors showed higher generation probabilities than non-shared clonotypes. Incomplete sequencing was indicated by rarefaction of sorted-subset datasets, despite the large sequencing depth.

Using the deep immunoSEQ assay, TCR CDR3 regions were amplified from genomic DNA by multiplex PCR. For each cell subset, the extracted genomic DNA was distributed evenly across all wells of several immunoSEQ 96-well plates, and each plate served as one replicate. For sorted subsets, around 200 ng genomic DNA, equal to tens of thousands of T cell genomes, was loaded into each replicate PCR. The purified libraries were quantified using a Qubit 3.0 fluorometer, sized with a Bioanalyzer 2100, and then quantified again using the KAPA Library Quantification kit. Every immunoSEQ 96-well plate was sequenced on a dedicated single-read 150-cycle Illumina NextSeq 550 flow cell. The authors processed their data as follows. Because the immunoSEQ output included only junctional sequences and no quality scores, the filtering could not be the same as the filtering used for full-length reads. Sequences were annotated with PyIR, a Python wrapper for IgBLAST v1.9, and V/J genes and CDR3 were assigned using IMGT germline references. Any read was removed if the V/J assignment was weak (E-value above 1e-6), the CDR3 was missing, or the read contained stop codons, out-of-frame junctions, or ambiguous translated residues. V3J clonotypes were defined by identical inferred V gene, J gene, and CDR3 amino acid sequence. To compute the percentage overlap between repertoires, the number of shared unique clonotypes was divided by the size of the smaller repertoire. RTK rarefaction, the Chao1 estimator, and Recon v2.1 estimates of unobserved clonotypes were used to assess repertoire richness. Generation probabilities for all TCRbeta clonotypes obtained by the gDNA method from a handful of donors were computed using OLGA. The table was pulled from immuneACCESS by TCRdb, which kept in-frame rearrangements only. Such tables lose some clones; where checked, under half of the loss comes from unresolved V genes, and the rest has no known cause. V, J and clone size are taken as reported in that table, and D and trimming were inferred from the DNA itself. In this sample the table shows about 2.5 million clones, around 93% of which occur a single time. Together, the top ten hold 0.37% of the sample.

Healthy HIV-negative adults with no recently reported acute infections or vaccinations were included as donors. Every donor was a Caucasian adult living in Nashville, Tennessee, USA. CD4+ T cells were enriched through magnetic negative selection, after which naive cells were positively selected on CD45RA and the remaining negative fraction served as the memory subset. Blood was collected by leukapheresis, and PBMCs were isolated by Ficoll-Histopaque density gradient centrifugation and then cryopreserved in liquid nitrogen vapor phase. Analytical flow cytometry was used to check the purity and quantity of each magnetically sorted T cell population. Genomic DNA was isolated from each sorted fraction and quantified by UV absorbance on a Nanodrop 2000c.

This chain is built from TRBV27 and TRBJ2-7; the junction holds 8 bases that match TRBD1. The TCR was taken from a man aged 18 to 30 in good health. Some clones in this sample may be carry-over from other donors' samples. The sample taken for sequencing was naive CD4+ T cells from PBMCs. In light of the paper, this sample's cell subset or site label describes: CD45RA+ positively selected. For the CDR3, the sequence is CASSSWDRYYEQYF. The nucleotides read TGTGCCAGCAGTTCCTGGGACAGGTACTACGAGCAGTACTTC.